A selection of T cell receptor beta chains follows, all from one sample in a study of T cell responses to AZD1222 COVID-19 vaccine. Clones were read by immunoSEQ multiplex PCR, and TCRdb kept only the in-frame ones, dropping some. The sample has 200,000 to 300,000 clones, over 85% seen once. The material sequenced was peripheral blood, taken on day 0 of AZD1222 vaccination. All receptors come from an adult in good health. The CDR3 runs from the conserved cysteine through the conserved F or W. Fields, in order: J gene, clone size, V gene, D gene, CDR3 DNA, CDR3 protein. The D gene is left open where the match is weak. Part of the rows lack a size; the others show once, few, many or a class for expanded clones.

J gene: TRBJ1-1
clone size: -
V gene: TRBV24-1
D gene: -
CDR3 DNA: TGTGCCACCAGTGAAAACAGGAACACTGAAGCTTTTTTT
CDR3 protein: CATSENRNTEAFF

J gene: TRBJ2-3
clone size: -
V gene: TRBV9
D gene: -
CDR3 DNA: TGTGCCAGCAGCGTAGGAGGGGAAACAGGTACGCAGTATTTT
CDR3 protein: CASSVGGETGTQYF

J gene: TRBJ2-2
clone size: few
V gene: TRBV5-1
D gene: -
CDR3 DNA: TGCGCCAGCAGCTTGCGGCAGAACACCGGGGAGCTGTTTTTT
CDR3 protein: CASSLRQNTGELFF

J gene: TRBJ2-7
clone size: -
V gene: TRBV18
D gene: -
CDR3 DNA: TGTGCCAGCTCACCGGCAGGACAGAGGCACGAGCAGTACTTC
CDR3 protein: CASSPAGQRHEQYF

J gene: TRBJ1-5
clone size: -
V gene: TRBV7-2
D gene: TRBD1
CDR3 DNA: TGTGCCAGCAGCTTAGACGACAGGGCCCATCAGCCCCAGCATTTT
CDR3 protein: CASSLDDRAHQPQHF

J gene: TRBJ1-5
clone size: -
V gene: TRBV29-1
D gene: -
CDR3 DNA: TGCAGCGTCGGCCAGGGCCCGATTAGCAATCAGCCCCAGCATTTT
CDR3 protein: CSVGQGPISNQPQHF

J gene: TRBJ1-6
clone size: -
V gene: TRBV7-9
D gene: -
CDR3 DNA: TGTGCCAGCAGCTTATCGGGCGGCGGGTCTAGTTCACCCCTCCACTTT
CDR3 protein: CASSLSGGGSSSPLHF

J gene: TRBJ1-6
clone size: -
V gene: TRBV5-1
D gene: -
CDR3 DNA: TGCGCCAGCAGCTTATCTCAGGGTTATTCACCCCTCCACTTT
CDR3 protein: CASSLSQGYSPLHF

J gene: TRBJ2-1
clone size: -
V gene: TRBV30
D gene: TRBD1
CDR3 DNA: TGTGCCTGGAGTCTTGGGACAGGGAGTAACAATGAGCAGTTCTTC
CDR3 protein: CAWSLGTGSNNEQFF

J gene: TRBJ1-2
clone size: -
V gene: TRBV6-6
D gene: TRBD1
CDR3 DNA: TGTGCCAGCAGTTACGTGGCAGGGGGTGGGTATGGCTACACCTTC
CDR3 protein: CASSYVAGGGYGYTF

J gene: TRBJ1-6
clone size: -
V gene: TRBV7-3
D gene: -
CDR3 DNA: TGTGCCAGCAGCTTCGGACAGCCTAATTCACCCCTCCACTTT
CDR3 protein: CASSFGQPNSPLHF

J gene: TRBJ2-1
clone size: -
V gene: TRBV7-2
D gene: -
CDR3 DNA: TGTGCCAGCAGCTTAGCAGTACTAGTATCCTACAATGAGCAGTTCTTC
CDR3 protein: CASSLAVLVSYNEQFF

J gene: TRBJ1-2
clone size: -
V gene: TRBV9
D gene: TRBD1
CDR3 DNA: TGTGCCAGTAGCGGGGGACAGGGGTCCTATGGCTACACCTTC
CDR3 protein: CASSGGQGSYGYTF

J gene: TRBJ1-1
clone size: once
V gene: TRBV27
D gene: -
CDR3 DNA: TGTGCCAGCAGTTTAAGGGACACATCAAGGAACACTGAAGCTTTCTTT
CDR3 protein: CASSLRDTSRNTEAFF

J gene: TRBJ1-5
clone size: -
V gene: TRBV19
D gene: -
CDR3 DNA: TGTGCCAGTAGCAGTTCGGAGCCCCAGCATTTT
CDR3 protein: CASSSSEPQHF

J gene: TRBJ2-2
clone size: -
V gene: TRBV18
D gene: -
CDR3 DNA: TGTGCCAGCTCACCACTGGGGTATACGGACGGGGAGCTGTTTTTT
CDR3 protein: CASSPLGYTDGELFF

J gene: TRBJ1-1
clone size: -
V gene: TRBV7-9
D gene: -
CDR3 DNA: TGTGCCAGCAGCTTACTAGCAGGGGAGGGAGGCACTGAAGCTTTCTTT
CDR3 protein: CASSLLAGEGGTEAFF

J gene: TRBJ2-2
clone size: -
V gene: TRBV28
D gene: -
CDR3 DNA: TGTGCCAGCATCGGGGGGCGTCGCACCGGGGAGCTGTTTTTT
CDR3 protein: CASIGGRRTGELFF

J gene: TRBJ1-3
clone size: -
V gene: TRBV19
D gene: -
CDR3 DNA: TGTGCCAGCAGGGCCTCTGGAAACACCATATATTTT
CDR3 protein: CASRASGNTIYF

J gene: TRBJ1-5
clone size: -
V gene: TRBV6-5
D gene: -
CDR3 DNA: TGTGCCAGCAGCGACAGTTATCAGCCCCAGCATTTT
CDR3 protein: CASSDSYQPQHF

J gene: TRBJ1-1
clone size: -
V gene: TRBV28
D gene: -
CDR3 DNA: TGTGCCAGCACGGCCTTGGACCACGGAGCTTTCTTT
CDR3 protein: CASTALDHGAFF

J gene: TRBJ1-5
clone size: -
V gene: TRBV7-9
D gene: -
CDR3 DNA: TGTGCCAGCAGGTTGGACAGACATCAGCCCCAGCATTTT
CDR3 protein: CASRLDRHQPQHF

J gene: TRBJ2-1
clone size: once
V gene: TRBV18
D gene: TRBD2
CDR3 DNA: TGTGCCAGCTCACCAGGGCTGGCGGGAGCACTTAATGAGCAGTTCTTC
CDR3 protein: CASSPGLAGALNEQFF

J gene: TRBJ1-5
clone size: -
V gene: TRBV24-1
D gene: -
CDR3 DNA: TGTGCCACCAGTGGGGGGGCTTGGCAGCCCCAGCATTTT
CDR3 protein: CATSGGAWQPQHF

J gene: TRBJ2-1
clone size: few
V gene: TRBV29-1
D gene: -
CDR3 DNA: TGCAGCGGCGAGAACAATGAGCAGTTCTTC
CDR3 protein: CSGENNEQFF

J gene: TRBJ1-1
clone size: -
V gene: TRBV28
D gene: -
CDR3 DNA: TGTGCCAGCAGTTTATGGTGGGGTAGCTCCGGAGCTGAAGCTTTCTTT
CDR3 protein: CASSLWWGSSGAEAFF

J gene: TRBJ2-1
clone size: once
V gene: TRBV6-6
D gene: -
CDR3 DNA: TGTGCCAGCCAACCCGAGGGCGGTGGTGAGCAGTTCTTC
CDR3 protein: CASQPEGGGEQFF

J gene: TRBJ2-6
clone size: -
V gene: TRBV6-5
D gene: -
CDR3 DNA: TGTGCCAGCAGTTACCAGTCTGGGGCCAACGTCCTGACTTTC
CDR3 protein: CASSYQSGANVLTF

J gene: TRBJ2-7
clone size: -
V gene: TRBV28
D gene: TRBD1
CDR3 DNA: TGTGCCAGCAGTGGATACCGGGACAGGGATTACGAGCAGTACTTC
CDR3 protein: CASSGYRDRDYEQYF

J gene: TRBJ2-1
clone size: -
V gene: TRBV19
D gene: -
CDR3 DNA: TGTGCCAGTAGTATTCGAGGACCTAGCTCCTACAATGAGCAGTTCTTC
CDR3 protein: CASSIRGPSSYNEQFF

J gene: TRBJ1-4
clone size: -
V gene: TRBV20-1
D gene: -
CDR3 DNA: TGCAGTGCTAGTGGGACAACGGGTGAAAAACTGTTTTTT
CDR3 protein: CSASGTTGEKLFF

J gene: TRBJ2-7
clone size: -
V gene: TRBV19
D gene: -
CDR3 DNA: TGTGCCAGTAGTATAAATAAATTAAGCTACGAGCAGTACTTC
CDR3 protein: CASSINKLSYEQYF

J gene: TRBJ1-3
clone size: -
V gene: TRBV28
D gene: -
CDR3 DNA: TGTGCCAGCAGTTTATACCAGGCCAACACCATATATTTT
CDR3 protein: CASSLYQANTIYF

J gene: TRBJ1-4
clone size: -
V gene: TRBV24-1
D gene: -
CDR3 DNA: TGTGCCACCCGACAGAAACTGTTTTTT
CDR3 protein: CATRQKLFF

J gene: TRBJ2-5
clone size: -
V gene: TRBV6-5
D gene: -
CDR3 DNA: TGTGCCAGCAGTTCAGGGGTGGCCCAGTACTTC
CDR3 protein: CASSSGVAQYF

J gene: TRBJ2-2
clone size: -
V gene: TRBV28
D gene: TRBD2
CDR3 DNA: TGTGCCTCTCTAGCGGGAGTCAACGGGGAGCTGTTTTTT
CDR3 protein: CASLAGVNGELFF

J gene: TRBJ2-3
clone size: -
V gene: TRBV29-1
D gene: TRBD1
CDR3 DNA: TGCAGCGTCCCCGACAGGGGGCGAGATGATACGCAGTATTTT
CDR3 protein: CSVPDRGRDDTQYF

J gene: TRBJ1-2
clone size: once
V gene: TRBV29-1
D gene: TRBD1
CDR3 DNA: TGCAGCGCAGGACAGGGCCTCAGCTATGGCTACACCTTC
CDR3 protein: CSAGQGLSYGYTF

J gene: TRBJ2-3
clone size: once
V gene: TRBV27
D gene: -
CDR3 DNA: TGTGCCAGCAAACGGTCCAGCACAGATACGCAGTATTTT
CDR3 protein: CASKRSSTDTQYF

J gene: TRBJ2-3
clone size: -
V gene: TRBV7-9
D gene: TRBD2
CDR3 DNA: TGTGCCAGCACCAGCCCTCCTAGCGGGGGAAGCACAGATACGCAGTATTTT
CDR3 protein: CASTSPPSGGSTDTQYF

J gene: TRBJ2-3
clone size: -
V gene: TRBV5-1
D gene: TRBD1
CDR3 DNA: TGCGCCAGCAGCTTGGGGGGACAGGGAGGCACAGATACGCAGTATTTT
CDR3 protein: CASSLGGQGGTDTQYF

J gene: TRBJ2-1
clone size: -
V gene: TRBV20-1
D gene: -
CDR3 DNA: TGCAGTGCTAGAGAAGGAGGTGAGCAGTTCTTC
CDR3 protein: CSAREGGEQFF

J gene: TRBJ1-1
clone size: -
V gene: TRBV6-5
D gene: -
CDR3 DNA: TGTGCCAGCAGTTCCAGACCATTATTGAACACTGAAGCTTTCTTT
CDR3 protein: CASSSRPLLNTEAFF

J gene: TRBJ1-6
clone size: -
V gene: TRBV27
D gene: -
CDR3 DNA: TGTGCCAGCAGTTCGAGGACGGATTCACCCCTCCACTTT
CDR3 protein: CASSSRTDSPLHF

J gene: TRBJ1-1
clone size: -
V gene: TRBV7-6
D gene: -
CDR3 DNA: TGTGCCAGCAGCTTAGTGTACACGCCAAAGGGGACTGAAGCTTTCTTT
CDR3 protein: CASSLVYTPKGTEAFF

J gene: TRBJ1-2
clone size: -
V gene: TRBV10-2
D gene: TRBD1
CDR3 DNA: TGCGCCAGCAGTCAGGGGGACTATGGCTACACCTTC
CDR3 protein: CASSQGDYGYTF

J gene: TRBJ1-3
clone size: -
V gene: TRBV7-9
D gene: -
CDR3 DNA: TGTGCCAGCAGCTTAGATATCTCTGGAAACACCATATATTTT
CDR3 protein: CASSLDISGNTIYF

J gene: TRBJ2-7
clone size: -
V gene: TRBV28
D gene: TRBD2
CDR3 DNA: TGTGCCAGCAGACCTAGCGGAAATCGATACGAGCAGTACTTC
CDR3 protein: CASRPSGNRYEQYF

J gene: TRBJ1-1
clone size: -
V gene: TRBV19
D gene: -
CDR3 DNA: TGTGCCAGTATCCGCCCTGGGAACACTGAAGCTTTCTTT
CDR3 protein: CASIRPGNTEAFF

J gene: TRBJ1-2
clone size: -
V gene: TRBV5-1
D gene: -
CDR3 DNA: TGCGCCAGCAGCTTGTTAAGGACAGAGAATGGCTACACCTTC
CDR3 protein: CASSLLRTENGYTF

J gene: TRBJ2-7
clone size: -
V gene: TRBV20-1
D gene: -
CDR3 DNA: TGCAGTGCACCCGTCACGGGCGAGCAGTACTTC
CDR3 protein: CSAPVTGEQYF

J gene: TRBJ2-1
clone size: -
V gene: TRBV30
D gene: -
CDR3 DNA: TGTGCCTGGGATTCCAATGAGCAGTTCTTC
CDR3 protein: CAWDSNEQFF

J gene: TRBJ2-2
clone size: -
V gene: TRBV24-1
D gene: -
CDR3 DNA: TGTGCCACCAGCCCCCGTGGCAGGGGGAACACCGGGGAGCTGTTTTTT
CDR3 protein: CATSPRGRGNTGELFF

J gene: TRBJ1-4
clone size: -
V gene: TRBV4-1
D gene: -
CDR3 DNA: TGCGCCAGCAGCCTCGGGAGAGGGGTTGCCGAAAAACTGTTTTTT
CDR3 protein: CASSLGRGVAEKLFF

J gene: TRBJ1-2
clone size: -
V gene: TRBV19
D gene: -
CDR3 DNA: TGTGCCAGTACTAGCTCCCAGGGCAACTATGGCTACACCTTC
CDR3 protein: CASTSSQGNYGYTF